A selection of T cell receptor beta chains follows, all from one sample in a study of cytomegalovirus exposure and HLA in healthy donors. Assay used: immunoSEQ multiplex PCR; TCRdb lists only in-frame clones, some missing. The sample lists some 110,000 clones, around 75% occurring once. The sample taken for sequencing was PBMCs. These receptors came from a man aged 40-49 years in good health and CMV-seronegative. CDR3s include the opening cysteine and the closing phenylalanine or tryptophan. The order of the fields is J gene, clone size, D gene, V gene, CDR3 DNA, CDR3 protein. A D gene is named only where the DNA matches it firmly. Clone size is shown for a subset of rows, as once, few, many or a class of expanded clone.

TRBJ1-2 - - TRBV11-3 TGTGCCAGCAGCTCCCCGCCAGCTAACTATGGCTACACCTTC CASSSPPANYGYTF
TRBJ1-2 few - TRBV19 TGTGCCAGTAGTACCAGTACGGGAATCTCTTTGGTGGGCTATGGCTACACCTTC CASSTSTGISLVGYGYTF
TRBJ2-7 - TRBD2 TRBV27 TGTGCCAGCAGTTGGAGGGGACTAGCGGGCCCACAGTACTTC CASSWRGLAGPQYF
TRBJ2-7 - - TRBV5-1 TGCGCCAGCAGCTTGGCCGGGACTGCAGCCTACGAGCAGTACTTC CASSLAGTAAYEQYF
TRBJ1-5 once - TRBV6-6 TGTGCCAGCAGTTACTCGTCGGGGGGCAATCAGCCCCAGCATTTT CASSYSSGGNQPQHF
TRBJ2-6 - - TRBV19 TGTGCCAGTAGTCTTAGTGCCCCTGGGGCCAACGTCCTGACTTTC CASSLSAPGANVLTF
TRBJ2-2 - TRBD1 TRBV6-5 TGTGCCAGCAGTTACGAGACAGGGGGCGTCACCGGGGAGCTGTTTTTT CASSYETGGVTGELFF
TRBJ2-7 - - TRBV7-2 TGTGCCAGCAGCACCGACAGGAACGAGCAGTACTTC CASSTDRNEQYF
TRBJ2-6 - - TRBV11-3 TGTGCCAGCAGCCCAGGAGGGGGCGCTGGGGCCAACGTCCTGACTTTC CASSPGGGAGANVLTF
TRBJ1-1 few TRBD1 TRBV10-3 TGTGCCATCAGGGACAGGGAGGCTGAAGCTTTCTTT CAIRDREAEAFF
TRBJ2-7 - - TRBV25-1 TGTGCCAGCCGCGGAGACTACGAGCAGTACTTC CASRGDYEQYF
TRBJ2-3 - - TRBV7-9 TGTGCCAGCAGCTCGCTAGCCACAGATACGCAGTATTTT CASSSLATDTQYF
TRBJ2-1 - - TRBV2 TGTGCCAGCAGTGAAGCCAGCGATGAGCAGTTCTTC CASSEASDEQFF
TRBJ2-7 - TRBD2 TRBV6-6 TGTGCCAGCGGATCCGGGACTAGCGGGAGTTGGGAGCAGTACTTC CASGSGTSGSWEQYF
TRBJ2-5 - TRBD2 TRBV19 TGTGCCAGTAGTATATACCCCCAGCGGGGGACCCAGTACTTC CASSIYPQRGTQYF
TRBJ2-5 - - TRBV15 TGTGCCACCAGCCCGCGCAGGGACCAAGAGACCCAGTACTTC CATSPRRDQETQYF
TRBJ2-5 once TRBD1 TRBV5-6 TGTGCCAGCAGCGTGACACAGGGGTTGGAGACCCAGTACTTC CASSVTQGLETQYF
TRBJ1-2 - - TRBV4-1 TGCGCCAGCAGCCAAGGGGACACCGGCTACACCTTC CASSQGDTGYTF
TRBJ2-1 - TRBD2 TRBV11-3 TGTGCCAGCAGCGCAACAAGACTAGCGGGGGGGCGTTCCTACAATGAGCAGTTCTTC CASSATRLAGGRSYNEQFF
TRBJ2-3 - TRBD1 TRBV30 TGTGCCTGGAGTGGGGGACAGGGGGCGACAGATACGCAGTATTTT CAWSGGQGATDTQYF
TRBJ2-7 few TRBD2 TRBV30 TGTGCCTGGAGGGGGAGCGGGAGAATGTACGAGCAGTACTTC CAWRGSGRMYEQYF
TRBJ1-3 - TRBD1 TRBV4-2 TGTGCCAGCAGCCAAGGGACAGGGGCCTCTGGAAACACCATATATTTT CASSQGTGASGNTIYF
TRBJ2-7 - TRBD1 TRBV19 TGTGCCAGTAGTATAGATACGACAGGGGAGCTCCACGAGCAGTACTTC CASSIDTTGELHEQYF
TRBJ2-7 - - TRBV4-2 TGTGCCAGCAGCCCGACAGAATCCTACGAGCAGTACTTC CASSPTESYEQYF
TRBJ1-1 - TRBD1 TRBV18 TGTGCCAGCTGGCCAGGACAGGCAGGGACTGAAGCTTTCTTT CASWPGQAGTEAFF
TRBJ1-5 many - TRBV28 TGTGCCAGCAGTTTATCCCCGGGACTAGGGGATGGGGGTCAGCCCCAGCATTTT CASSLSPGLGDGGQPQHF
TRBJ2-3 - TRBD2 TRBV7-9 TGTGCCAGCAGGGAGGGACTAGCTCCCCCGGCGTATTTT CASREGLAPPAYF
TRBJ2-5 - - TRBV18 TGTGCCAGCTCACCACCGATCGGGGGGCAGACCCAGTACTTC CASSPPIGGQTQYF
TRBJ2-7 - - TRBV6-5 TGTGCCAGCAGCCGGACAGGGGGACTAGCCTCCGAGCAGTACTTC CASSRTGGLASEQYF
TRBJ2-7 - - TRBV27 TGTGCCAGCAGTTTAGCCGGACAAGACCTCGAGCAGTACTTC CASSLAGQDLEQYF
TRBJ2-5 few - TRBV30 TGTGCCTGGAGTCGGGGGACCTACGGGCAGTACTTC CAWSRGTYGQYF
TRBJ1-2 few TRBD1 TRBV29-1 TGCAGCGTTGTTGGACAGGACTATGGCTACACCTTC CSVVGQDYGYTF
TRBJ2-1 few TRBD2 TRBV5-5 TGTGCCAGCAGCTTGGTGGGAGGGCCGGCCGGTGAGCAGTTCTTC CASSLVGGPAGEQFF
TRBJ2-1 - - TRBV9 TGTGCCAGCAGCGTAGCCCGAAGCGGGTATTCCTACAATGAGCAGTTCTTC CASSVARSGYSYNEQFF
TRBJ2-1 - - TRBV4-1 TGCGCCAGCAGCTACGGGACATCAACTCTTGGGTCCTACAATGAGCAGTTCTTC CASSYGTSTLGSYNEQFF
TRBJ1-6 - - TRBV21-1 TGTGCCAGCAGCAAACGACAGGGGTCTGACTCCTATAATTCACCCCTCCACTTT CASSKRQGSDSYNSPLHF
TRBJ1-3 once - TRBV29-1 TGCAGCGTCGTCCCCATGGGGAGCTCTGGAAACACCATATATTTT CSVVPMGSSGNTIYF
TRBJ1-1 - TRBD1 TRBV7-8 TGTGCCAGCAGCGGATCCGGGACAGGGAACCGAAATGAAGCTTTCTTT CASSGSGTGNRNEAFF
TRBJ1-1 - TRBD1 TRBV6-5 TGTGCCAGCAGCCCCGACAGGGCCACTGAAGCTTTCTTT CASSPDRATEAFF
TRBJ2-7 - TRBD2 TRBV18 TGTGCCAGCTCACCACGGACTAGCGGGAATGACGAGCAGTACTTC CASSPRTSGNDEQYF
TRBJ2-4 - - TRBV13 TGTGCCAGCAGCTTAGTTGGGCTGTCGGGGTTGGATGACATTCAGTACTTC CASSLVGLSGLDDIQYF
TRBJ1-2 - - TRBV28 TGTGCCAGCGCATCTCTAGGCTACACCTTC CASASLGYTF
TRBJ1-5 - - TRBV28 TGTGCCAGCCTCTCATCCGCCAGGGTTCGTAGCAATCAGCCCCAGCATTTT CASLSSARVRSNQPQHF
TRBJ1-5 few - TRBV19 TGTGCCAGTCTTTCACAGCCCGGGACACGTAGCAATCAGCCCCAGCATTTT CASLSQPGTRSNQPQHF
TRBJ1-6 - TRBD1 TRBV2 TGTGCCAGCGAGACAGGGGATACCTATAATTCACCCCTCCACTTT CASETGDTYNSPLHF
TRBJ1-5 - TRBD1 TRBV6-5 TGTGCCAGCAGGGGACAGGGGGTTGTACAGCCCCAGCATTTT CASRGQGVVQPQHF